This T cell receptor beta chain stems from a study of CXCR3 chemokines and chemotherapy response in bladder cancer. MiXCR, applied by TCRdb to the PCR reads, yields one record per CDR3 protein. The data hold a few thousand distinct CDR3 sequences, with approximately 15% observed a single time. Per germline, CDR1 MNHNS and CDR2 SASEGT. After removal of 6 bases from V and 4 bases from J, the junction contained 6 bases not matched to a gene. The CDR3 covers 14 residues. By sample share, this clonotype is large. This material was collected from a patient whose treatment included neoadjuvant chemotherapy. The V and J genes are TRBV6-1 and TRBJ2-5; TRBD1 matches at 9 bases. This clonotype was obtained from a human donor with bladder cancer that did not respond to neoadjuvant chemotherapy. The CDR3 loop reads CASRGGQGGETQYF. CDR3 nucleotide sequence: TGTGCCAGCAGAGGGGGACAGGGTGGAGAGACCCAGTACTTC.